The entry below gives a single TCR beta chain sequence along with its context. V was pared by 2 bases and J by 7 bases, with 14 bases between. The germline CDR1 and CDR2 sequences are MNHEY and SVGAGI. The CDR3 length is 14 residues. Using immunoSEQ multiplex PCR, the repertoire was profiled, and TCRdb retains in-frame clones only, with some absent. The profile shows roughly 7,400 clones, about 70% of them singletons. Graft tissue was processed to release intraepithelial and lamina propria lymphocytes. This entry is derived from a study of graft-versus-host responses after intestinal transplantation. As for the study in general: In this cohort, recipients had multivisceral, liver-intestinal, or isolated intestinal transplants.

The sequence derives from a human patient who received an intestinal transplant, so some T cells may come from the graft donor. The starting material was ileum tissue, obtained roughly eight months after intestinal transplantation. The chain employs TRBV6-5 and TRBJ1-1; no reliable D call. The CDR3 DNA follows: TGTGCCAGCAGTTACGGTGGCCGCACCTTTGAAGCTTTCTTT. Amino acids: CASSYGGRTFEAFF.